This passage covers 14 T cell receptor beta chains from one sample sequenced in a study of OX40 agonist ivuxolimab in advanced cancers. Clones were read by immunoSEQ multiplex PCR, and TCRdb kept only the in-frame ones, dropping some. Here the sample spans about 110,000 clones, around 93% being singletons. This specimen consisted of CD4+ or CD8+ T cells sorted from blood, obtained in a trial of the OX40 agonist ivuxolimab. The receptors were gathered from an adult with an advanced solid tumor such as melanoma, head and neck, liver or kidney cancer.

As for this clone: Sequence at one end of the junction differs from germline and may be a read error. This rearrangement joins TRBV28 to TRBJ1-2; D unclear. The CDR3 runs to 9 residues. Per the germline V gene, CDR1 is MDHEN and CDR2 is SYDVKM. The CDR3 sequence is CETLYGYTF. The CDR3 DNA reads TGCGAGACCCTTTATGGCTACACCTTC.

The chain combines TRBV6-1 with TRBJ2-3; D gene uncertain. Germline CDR1 reads MNHNS; CDR2 reads SASEGT. This CDR3 contains 14 residues. V was trimmed by 2 bases and J by 2 bases, leaving 8 bases between them. In nucleotides, the CDR3 is TGTGCCAGCAGTGAACGGGTCCCCACAGATACGCAGTATTTT. Translated, it gives CASSERVPTDTQYF.

This clone has only a few counts. V gene TRBV11-2 combines with J gene TRBJ1-1; D is undetermined. CDR3 length equals 14 residues. V was cut by 0 bases and J by 2 bases, with 7 bases left in between. Looked up from germline, CDR1 is SGHAT and CDR2 is FQNNGV. Here the CDR3 DNA reads TGTGCCAGCAGCTTAGATCCCCCTAACACTGAAGCTTTCTTT. Translation: CASSLDPPNTEAFF. The full variable domain, with the rest looked up from reference TRBV11-2 and TRBJ1-1, is EAGVAQSPRYKIIEKRQSVAFWCNPISGHATLYWYQQILGQGPKLLIQFQNNGVVDDSQLPKDRFSAERLKGVDSTLKIQPAKLEDSAVYLCASSLDPPNTEAFFGQGTRLTVV.

This chain connects TRBV18 to TRBJ2-1, with 7 bases identical to TRBD2. The V segment lost 1 base and the J segment 7 bases; nucleotides outside the gene matches: 7. Germline assignment: CDR1 KGHSH and CDR2 LQKENI. This CDR3 region has 15 residues. As DNA, the CDR3 is TGTGCCAGCTCACCACTTGGGAGGGCATGGAATGAGCAGTTCTTC. This codes for CASSPLGRAWNEQFF.

This chain links TRBV28 with TRBJ2-5; D tentatively reads TRBD1 or TRBD2 (5 bases each). The germline V gene encodes CDR1 MDHEN and CDR2 SYDVKM. There are 16 residues in the CDR3. V lost 4 bases to trimming and J lost 2 bases, with 17 bases between them. The CDR3 reads CASSSLDSGAQETQYF. CDR3 bases: TGTGCCAGCAGTTCCCTAGACAGCGGCGCTCAAGAGACCCAGTACTTC.

The chain combines TRBV7-2 with TRBJ2-3; D not certain. Trimming took off 4 bases at V and 5 bases at J, with 10 bases between the two ends. The germline V gene encodes CDR1 SGHTA and CDR2 FQGNSA. This CDR3 spans 13 amino acids. The CDR3 nucleotides are TGTGCCAGCAGCTACGACGCCTTAGATACGCAGTATTTT. It specifies CASSYDALDTQYF.

This chain links TRBV11-2 with TRBJ1-5; 7 positions match TRBD1. The germline CDR1 and CDR2 sequences are SGHAT and FQNNGV. The CDR3 contains 15 residues. Germline trimming cut 5 bases from V and 7 bases from J; bases unmatched to any gene: 11. CDR3 sequence reads: CASSESQGIGQPQHF. The CDR3 DNA sequence: TGTGCCAGCAGCGAGTCACAGGGGATAGGACAGCCCCAGCATTTT.

The J gene is TRBJ1-1, the V gene TRBV18; D is unresolved. Germline assignment: CDR1 KGHSH and CDR2 LQKENI. The CDR3 runs to 13 residues. The V and J ends lost 3 bases and 4 bases respectively, with 9 bases between them. The CDR3 protein is CASSPMVSTEAFF. The CDR3 coding sequence is TGTGCCAGCTCACCCATGGTGAGCACTGAAGCTTTCTTT.

The chain has TRBV2 and TRBJ2-5; 8 nucleotides align to TRBD1. V lost 4 bases, J lost 0 bases, and 7 bases stayed unmatched. Germline assignment: CDR1 SNHLY and CDR2 FYNNEI. The CDR3 runs 16 residues. This chain's CDR3 is CASSGGTGGYQETQYF. CDR3 DNA: TGTGCCAGCAGTGGAGGGACAGGAGGGTACCAAGAGACCCAGTACTTC.

The chain recombines TRBV18 with TRBJ2-5, with 12 bases fitting TRBD1. Unmatched junction bases numbered 4, after V lost 3 bases and J lost 5 bases. The CDR3 is 15 residues long. Germline lookup yields CDR1 KGHSH and CDR2 LQKENI. The CDR3 region has the DNA TGTGCCAGCTCACCGCGGGACAGGGGGCCGGAGACCCAGTACTTC. It is translated as CASSPRDRGPETQYF.

This clone was detected only once. The chain employs TRBV11-2 and TRBJ2-2; 7 nucleotides align to TRBD2. CDR3 size: 15 residues. The ends lost 5 bases at V and 1 base at J; junction bases unmatched: 4. CDR1 is SGHAT, CDR2 FQNNGV, per germline. The CDR3 DNA sequence: TGTGCCAGCAGCACCGGGAGGAGGAACACCGGGGAGCTGTTTTTT. Translated: CASSTGRRNTGELFF.

This clone was found a few times. This chain joins TRBV4-2 and TRBJ1-5; a possible D gene is TRBD1 (5 bases). The CDR3 extends over 14 amino acids. From germline, CDR1 is LGHNA and CDR2 YNFKEQ. V lost 3 bases, J lost 1 base, and 7 bases lay in between. The CDR3: CASSQGVSNQPQHF. As DNA, the CDR3 is TGTGCCAGCAGCCAGGGGGTGAGCAATCAGCCCCAGCATTTT.

J is TRBJ1-1 and V is TRBV7-3; D is ambiguous. This CDR3 is 14 amino acids long. The V end was cut by 0 bases, the J end by 1 base, with 6 bases between. Germline CDR1 reads SGHTA; CDR2 reads FQGTGA. CDR3 DNA sequence: TGTGCCAGCAGCTTAACTCCAGCGAACACTGAAGCTTTCTTT. Its protein is CASSLTPANTEAFF.

The chain recombines TRBV27 with TRBJ1-4; TRBD1 aligns across 10 bases. V was clipped by 3 bases and J by 7 bases; unmatched bases: 5. Germline loops: CDR1 MNHEY, CDR2 SMNVEV (reference sequence). CDR3 length: 15 amino acids. CDR3 nucleotide sequence: TGTGCCAGCAGTTTCGACAGGGGGCAGGGTGAAAAACTGTTTTTT. Amino acids: CASSFDRGQGEKLFF.